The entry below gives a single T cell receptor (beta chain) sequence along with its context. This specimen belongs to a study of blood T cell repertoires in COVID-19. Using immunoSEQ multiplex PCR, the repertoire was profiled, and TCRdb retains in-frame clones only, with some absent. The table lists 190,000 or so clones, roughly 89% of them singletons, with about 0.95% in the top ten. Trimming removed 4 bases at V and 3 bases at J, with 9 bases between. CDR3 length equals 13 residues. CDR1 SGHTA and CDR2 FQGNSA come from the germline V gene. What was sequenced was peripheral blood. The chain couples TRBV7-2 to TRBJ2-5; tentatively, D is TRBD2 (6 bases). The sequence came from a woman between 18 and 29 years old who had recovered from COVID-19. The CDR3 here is CASSYRREETQYF. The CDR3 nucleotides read TGTGCCAGCAGCTACCGGAGGGAAGAGACCCAGTACTTC. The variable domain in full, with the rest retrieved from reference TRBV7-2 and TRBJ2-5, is GAGVSQSPSNKVTEKGKDVELRCDPISGHTALYWYRQSLGQGLEFLIYFQGNSAPDKSGLPSDRFSAERTGGSVSTLTIQRTQQEDSAVYLCASSYRREETQYFGPGTRLLVL.